This T cell receptor (beta chain) was observed in a study of cytomegalovirus exposure and HLA in healthy donors. Background on the study: In an early release, HLA-typed donors contributed some 82 million unique TCR sequences. Study observations and caveats: Cytomegalovirus association was listed for 164 TCR beta chains. The likely origin of a cluster of highly shared sequence variants was a sequencing artifact. The classifier reportedly diagnosed cytomegalovirus status with high specificity and sensitivity.

Trimming took 6 bases from V and 4 from J, leaving 13 bases between them. The CDR3 loop spans 14 amino acids. CDR1 MNHEY and CDR2 SMNVEV come from the germline V gene (reference sequence). With regard to this clone: Its antigen is undetermined.

A multiplex PCR was run with 60 Vbeta primers and 13 Jbeta primers. The protocol was immunoSEQ multiplex PCR, while the TCRdb copy is restricted to in-frame clones and leaves out a portion. The data show 140,000 to 150,000 clones, roughly four fifths seen once. The source is a man aged 25-40 years in good health and CMV-seronegative. Material: PBMCs. The rearrangement joins TRBV27 to TRBJ1-5; weak D call: TRBD1 (5 bases). CDR3 amino acids: CASSQVDKNQPQHF. In DNA, the CDR3 is TGTGCCAGCAGCCAGGTGGACAAGAATCAGCCCCAGCATTTT.